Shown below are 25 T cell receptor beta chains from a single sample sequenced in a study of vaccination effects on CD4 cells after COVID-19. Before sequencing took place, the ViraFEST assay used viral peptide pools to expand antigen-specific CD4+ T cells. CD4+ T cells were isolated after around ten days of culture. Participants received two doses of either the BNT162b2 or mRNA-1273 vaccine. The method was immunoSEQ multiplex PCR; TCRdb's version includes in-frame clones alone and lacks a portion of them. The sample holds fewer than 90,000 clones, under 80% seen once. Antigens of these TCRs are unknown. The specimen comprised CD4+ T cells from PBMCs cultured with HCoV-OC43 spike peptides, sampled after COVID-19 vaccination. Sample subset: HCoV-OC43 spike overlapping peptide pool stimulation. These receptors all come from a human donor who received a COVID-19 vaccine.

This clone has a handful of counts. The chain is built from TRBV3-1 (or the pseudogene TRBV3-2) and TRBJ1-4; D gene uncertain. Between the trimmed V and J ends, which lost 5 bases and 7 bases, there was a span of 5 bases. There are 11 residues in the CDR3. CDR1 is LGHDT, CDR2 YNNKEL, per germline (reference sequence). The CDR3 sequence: CASSISEKLFF. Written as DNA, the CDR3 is TGTGCCAGCAGCATCAGTGAAAAACTGTTTTTT.

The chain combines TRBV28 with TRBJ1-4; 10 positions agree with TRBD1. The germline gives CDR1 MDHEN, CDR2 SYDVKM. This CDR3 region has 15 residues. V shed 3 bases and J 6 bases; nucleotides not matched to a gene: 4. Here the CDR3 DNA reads TGTGCCAGCAGTTTGGGGGGGACAGGGGATGAAAAACTGTTTTTT. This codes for CASSLGGTGDEKLFF.

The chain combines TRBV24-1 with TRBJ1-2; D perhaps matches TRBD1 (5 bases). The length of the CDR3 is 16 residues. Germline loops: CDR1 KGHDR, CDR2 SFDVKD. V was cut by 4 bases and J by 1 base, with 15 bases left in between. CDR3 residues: CATSESGGRYNYGYTF. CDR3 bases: TGTGCCACCAGTGAATCGGGGGGGAGGTATAACTATGGCTACACCTTC.

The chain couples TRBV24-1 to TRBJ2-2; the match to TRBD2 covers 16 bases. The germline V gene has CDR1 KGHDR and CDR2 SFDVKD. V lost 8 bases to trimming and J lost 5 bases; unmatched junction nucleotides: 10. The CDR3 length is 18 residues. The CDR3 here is CATTGTSGGGLWTGELFF. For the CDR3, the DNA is TGTGCCACCACCGGGACTAGCGGGGGGGGGCTTTGGACCGGGGAGCTGTTTTTT.

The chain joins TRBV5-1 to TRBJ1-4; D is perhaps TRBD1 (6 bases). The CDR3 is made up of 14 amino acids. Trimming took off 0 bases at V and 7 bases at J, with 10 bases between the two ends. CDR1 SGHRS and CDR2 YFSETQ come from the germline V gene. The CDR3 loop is CASSLGGQGEKLFF. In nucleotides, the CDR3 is TGCGCCAGCAGCTTGGGGGGGCAGGGTGAAAAACTGTTTTTT.

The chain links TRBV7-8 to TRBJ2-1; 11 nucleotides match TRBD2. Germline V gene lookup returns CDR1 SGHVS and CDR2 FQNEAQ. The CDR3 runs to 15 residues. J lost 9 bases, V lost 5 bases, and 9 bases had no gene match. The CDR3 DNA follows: TGTGCCAGCAGCGTTAGCGGGGGGGTCCCAAGTGAGCAGTTCTTC. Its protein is CASSVSGGVPSEQFF.

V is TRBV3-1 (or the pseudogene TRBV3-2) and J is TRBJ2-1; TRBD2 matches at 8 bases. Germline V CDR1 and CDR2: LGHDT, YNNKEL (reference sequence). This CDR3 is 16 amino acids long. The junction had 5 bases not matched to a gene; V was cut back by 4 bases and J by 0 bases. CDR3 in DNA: TGTGCCAGCAGCCGGCCCGGGACTAGCTCCTACAATGAGCAGTTCTTC. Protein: CASSRPGTSSYNEQFF.

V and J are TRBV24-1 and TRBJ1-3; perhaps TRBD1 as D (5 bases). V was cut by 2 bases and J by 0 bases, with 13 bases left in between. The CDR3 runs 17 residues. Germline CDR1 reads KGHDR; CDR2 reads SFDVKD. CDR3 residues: CATSDSSQGFSGNTIYF. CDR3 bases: TGTGCCACCAGTGATTCATCCCAGGGATTCTCTGGAAACACCATATATTTT.

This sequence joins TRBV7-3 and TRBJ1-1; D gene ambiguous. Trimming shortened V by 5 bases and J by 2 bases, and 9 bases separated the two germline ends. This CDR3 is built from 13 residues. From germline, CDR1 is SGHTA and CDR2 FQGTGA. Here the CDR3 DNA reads TGTGCCAGCAGCCCATTAGACAACACTGAAGCTTTCTTT. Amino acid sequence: CASSPLDNTEAFF.

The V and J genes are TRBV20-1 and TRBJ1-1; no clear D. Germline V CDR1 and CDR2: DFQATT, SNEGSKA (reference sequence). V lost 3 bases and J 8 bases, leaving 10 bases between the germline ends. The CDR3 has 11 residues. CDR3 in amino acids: CSASWAIEAFF. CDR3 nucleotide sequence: TGCAGTGCTAGTTGGGCAATCGAAGCTTTCTTT.

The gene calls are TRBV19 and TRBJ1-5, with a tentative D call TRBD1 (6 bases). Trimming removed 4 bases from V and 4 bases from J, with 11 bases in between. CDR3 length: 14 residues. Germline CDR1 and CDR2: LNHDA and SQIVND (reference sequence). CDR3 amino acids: CASSKGQSNQPQHF. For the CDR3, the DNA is TGTGCCAGTAGTAAGGGACAAAGTAATCAGCCCCAGCATTTT.

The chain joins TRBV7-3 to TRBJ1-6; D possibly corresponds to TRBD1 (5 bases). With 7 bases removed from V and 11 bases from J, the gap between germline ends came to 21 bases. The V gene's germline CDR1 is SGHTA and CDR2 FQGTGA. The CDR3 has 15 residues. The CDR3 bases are TGTGCCAGCAAAATGACGGGGGACTCCCTAGCACCCCTCCACTTT. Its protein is CASKMTGDSLAPLHF. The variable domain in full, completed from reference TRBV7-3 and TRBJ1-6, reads GAGVSQTPSNKVTEKGKYVELRCDPISGHTALYWYRQSLGQGPEFLIYFQGTGAADDSGLPNDRFFAVRPEGSVSTLKIQRTERGDSAVYLCASKMTGDSLAPLHFGNGTRLTVT.

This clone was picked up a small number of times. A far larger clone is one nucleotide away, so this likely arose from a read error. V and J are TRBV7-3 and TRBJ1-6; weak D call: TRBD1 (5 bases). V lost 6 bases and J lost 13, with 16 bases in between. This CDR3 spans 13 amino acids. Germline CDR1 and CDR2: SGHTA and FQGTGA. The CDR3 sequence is CASSLHRNLPLHF. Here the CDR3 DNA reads TGTGCCAGCAGTCTACACAGGAATTTGCCCCTCCACTTT.

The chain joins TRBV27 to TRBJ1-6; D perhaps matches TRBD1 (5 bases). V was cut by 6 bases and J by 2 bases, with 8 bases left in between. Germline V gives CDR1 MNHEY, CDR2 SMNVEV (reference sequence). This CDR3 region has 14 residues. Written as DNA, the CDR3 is TGTGCCAGCAGCCCGGGGCCCTATAATTCACCCCTCCACTTT. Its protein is CASSPGPYNSPLHF.

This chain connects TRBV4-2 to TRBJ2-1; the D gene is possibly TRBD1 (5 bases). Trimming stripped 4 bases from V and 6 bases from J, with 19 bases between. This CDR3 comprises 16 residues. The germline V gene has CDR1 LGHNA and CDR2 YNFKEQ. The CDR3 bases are TGTGCCAGCAGCCCGCTCAGTGGTTCCAGGGCCAATGAGCAGTTCTTC. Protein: CASSPLSGSRANEQFF.

The CDR3 DNA reads as TGCGCCAGCAGCCCCCAGCGGGGGGGCGGGGATGAGCAGTTCTTC. Translating it yields CASSPQRGGGDEQFF. V gene TRBV4-1 combines with J gene TRBJ2-1, with 10 bases lining up with TRBD2. V shed 4 bases, J shed 8 bases, and the junction held 8 bases outside the gene matches. This CDR3 is 15 amino acids long. Germline CDR1 is MGHRA and CDR2 is YSYEKL.

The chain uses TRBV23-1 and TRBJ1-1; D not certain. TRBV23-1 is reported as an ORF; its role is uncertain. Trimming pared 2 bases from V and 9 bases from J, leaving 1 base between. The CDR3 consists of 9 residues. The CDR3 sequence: CASSQKAFF. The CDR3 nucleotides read TGCGCCAGCAGTCAAAAAGCTTTCTTT.

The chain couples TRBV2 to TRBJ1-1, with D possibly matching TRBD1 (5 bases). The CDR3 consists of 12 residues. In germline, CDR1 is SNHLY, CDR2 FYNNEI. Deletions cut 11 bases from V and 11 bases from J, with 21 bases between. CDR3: CAPREGVGGAFF. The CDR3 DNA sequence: TGTGCCCCCCGGGAAGGGGTGGGGGGTGCTTTCTTT.

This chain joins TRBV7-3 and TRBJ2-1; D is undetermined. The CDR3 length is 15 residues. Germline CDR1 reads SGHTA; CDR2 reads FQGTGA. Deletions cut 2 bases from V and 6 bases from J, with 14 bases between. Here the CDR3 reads CASSLGRVGPNEQFF. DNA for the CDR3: TGTGCCAGCAGCTTAGGACGTGTTGGCCCCAATGAGCAGTTCTTC.

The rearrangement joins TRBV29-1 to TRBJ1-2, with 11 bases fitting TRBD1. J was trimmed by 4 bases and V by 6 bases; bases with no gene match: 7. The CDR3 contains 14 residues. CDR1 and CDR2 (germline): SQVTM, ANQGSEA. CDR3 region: CSVRGQGAGYGYTF. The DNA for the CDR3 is TGCAGCGTCCGAGGACAGGGGGCGGGCTATGGCTACACCTTC.

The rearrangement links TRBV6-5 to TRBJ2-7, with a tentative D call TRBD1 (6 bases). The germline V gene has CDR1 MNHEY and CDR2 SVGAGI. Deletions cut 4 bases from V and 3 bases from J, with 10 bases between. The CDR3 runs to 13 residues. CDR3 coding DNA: TGTGCCAGCAGTTCCTACAGGGTCTACGAGCAGTACGTC. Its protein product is CASSSYRVYEQYV.

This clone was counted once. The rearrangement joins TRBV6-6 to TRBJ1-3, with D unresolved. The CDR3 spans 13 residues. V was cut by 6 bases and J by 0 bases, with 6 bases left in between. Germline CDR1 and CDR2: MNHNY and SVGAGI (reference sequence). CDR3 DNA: TGTGCCAGCAGCCCCAGCTCTGGAAACACCATATATTTT. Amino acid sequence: CASSPSSGNTIYF.

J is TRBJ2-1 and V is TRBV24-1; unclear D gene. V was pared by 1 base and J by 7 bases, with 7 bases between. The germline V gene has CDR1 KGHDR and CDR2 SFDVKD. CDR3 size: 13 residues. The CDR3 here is CATSDLRGNEQFF. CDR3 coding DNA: TGTGCCACCAGTGATTTAAGAGGAAATGAGCAGTTCTTC.

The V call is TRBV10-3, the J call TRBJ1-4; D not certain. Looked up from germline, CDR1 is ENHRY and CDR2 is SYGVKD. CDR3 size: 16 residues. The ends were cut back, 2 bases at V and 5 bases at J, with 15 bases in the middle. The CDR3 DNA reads TGTGCCATCAGTGAGCACACGGGGAAGGGCAATGAAAAACTGTTTTTT. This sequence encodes CAISEHTGKGNEKLFF.

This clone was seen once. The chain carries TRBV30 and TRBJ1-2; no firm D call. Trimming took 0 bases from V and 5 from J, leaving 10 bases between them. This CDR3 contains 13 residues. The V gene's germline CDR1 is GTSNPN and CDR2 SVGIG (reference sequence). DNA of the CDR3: TGTGCCTGGAGTGTACTCTCGGGGTATGGCTACACCTTC. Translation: CAWSVLSGYGYTF.